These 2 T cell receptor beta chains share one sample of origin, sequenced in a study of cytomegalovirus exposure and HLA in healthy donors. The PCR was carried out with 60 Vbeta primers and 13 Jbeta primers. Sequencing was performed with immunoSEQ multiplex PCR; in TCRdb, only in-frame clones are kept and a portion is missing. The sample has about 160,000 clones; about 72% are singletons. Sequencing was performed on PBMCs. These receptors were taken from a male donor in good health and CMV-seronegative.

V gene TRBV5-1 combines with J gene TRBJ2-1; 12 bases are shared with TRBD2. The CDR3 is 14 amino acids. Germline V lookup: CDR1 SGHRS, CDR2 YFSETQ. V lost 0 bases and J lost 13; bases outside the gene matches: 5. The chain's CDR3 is CASSLGVTSGRQFF. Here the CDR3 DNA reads TGCGCCAGCAGCTTGGGAGTGACTAGCGGGAGACAGTTCTTC. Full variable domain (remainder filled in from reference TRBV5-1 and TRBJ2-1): KAGVTQTPRYLIKTRGQQVTLSCSPISGHRSVSWYQQTPGQGLQFLFEYFSETQRNKGNFPGRFSGRQFSNSRSEMNVSTLELGDSALYLCASSLGVTSGRQFFGPGTRLTVL.

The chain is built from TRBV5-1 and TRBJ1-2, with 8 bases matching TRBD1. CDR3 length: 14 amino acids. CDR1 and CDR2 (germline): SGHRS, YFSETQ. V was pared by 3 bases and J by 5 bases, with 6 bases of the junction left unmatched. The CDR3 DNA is TGCGCCAGCAGCTCCTCGACAGGGGTGTATGGCTACACCTTC. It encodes CASSSSTGVYGYTF.